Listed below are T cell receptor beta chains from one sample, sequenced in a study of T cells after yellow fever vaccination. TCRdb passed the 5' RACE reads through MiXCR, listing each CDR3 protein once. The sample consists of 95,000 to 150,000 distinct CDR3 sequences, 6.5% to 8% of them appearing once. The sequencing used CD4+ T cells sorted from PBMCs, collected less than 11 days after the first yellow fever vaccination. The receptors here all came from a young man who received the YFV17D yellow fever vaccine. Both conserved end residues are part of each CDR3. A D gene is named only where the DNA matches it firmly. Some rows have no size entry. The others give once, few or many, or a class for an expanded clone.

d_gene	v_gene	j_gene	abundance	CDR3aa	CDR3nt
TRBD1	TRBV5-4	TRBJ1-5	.	CASSLGGTANQPQHF	TGTGCCAGCAGCTTGGGGGGGACAGCGAATCAGCCCCAGCATTTT
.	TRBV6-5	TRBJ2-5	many	CASTWEVSGQETQYF	TGTGCCAGCACTTGGGAGGTTTCGGGTCAAGAGACCCAGTACTTC
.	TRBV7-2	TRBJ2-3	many	CASRAQSDTQYF	TGTGCCAGCAGGGCGCAATCAGATACGCAGTATTTT
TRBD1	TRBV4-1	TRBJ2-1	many	CASSRPGQGTYNEQFF	TGCGCCAGCAGCCGCCCGGGACAGGGTACCTACAATGAGCAGTTCTTC
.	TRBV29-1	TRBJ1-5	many	CSAIPHPNQPQHF	TGCAGCGCCATACCACATCCAAATCAGCCCCAGCATTTT
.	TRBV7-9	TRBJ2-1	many	CASSPVNEQFF	TGTGCCAGCAGCCCGGTCAATGAGCAGTTCTTC
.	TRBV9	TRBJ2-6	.	CACSPDSGANVLTF	TGTGCCTGCAGCCCGGACTCTGGGGCCAACGTCCTGACTTTC
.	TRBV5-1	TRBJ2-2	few	CASLEGRLTHTGELFF	TGCGCCAGCTTGGAGGGCAGGTTAACGCACACCGGGGAGCTGTTTTTT
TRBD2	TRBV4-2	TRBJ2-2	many	CASSQGLAGGTGELFF	TGTGCCAGCAGCCAAGGACTAGCGGGGGGCACCGGGGAGCTGTTTTTT
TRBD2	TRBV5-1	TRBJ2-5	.	CASSWGLASEGETQYF	TGCGCCAGCAGCTGGGGACTAGCGAGCGAGGGAGAGACCCAGTACTTC
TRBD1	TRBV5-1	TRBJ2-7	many	CASSLQGNSYEQYF	TGCGCCAGCAGCTTACAGGGGAACTCGTACGAGCAGTACTTC
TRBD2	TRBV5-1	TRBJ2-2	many	CASSLATSGATGELFF	TGCGCCAGCAGCTTGGCCACTAGCGGGGCCACCGGGGAGCTGTTTTTT
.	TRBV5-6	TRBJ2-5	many	CASSLVAAQETQYF	TGTGCCAGCAGCTTGGTGGCTGCCCAAGAGACCCAGTACTTC
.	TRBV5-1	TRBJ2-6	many	CASSSAVSGANVLTF	TGCGCCAGCAGCTCTGCCGTCTCTGGGGCCAACGTCCTGACTTTC
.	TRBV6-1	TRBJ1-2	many	CASSEGQNYGYTF	TGTGCCAGCAGTGAAGGACAGAACTATGGCTACACCTTC
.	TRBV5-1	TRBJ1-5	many	CASSLAGVPNQPQHF	TGCGCCAGCAGCTTGGCCGGGGTTCCTAATCAGCCCCAGCATTTT
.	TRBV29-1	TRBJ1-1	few	CSGGRQNTEAFF	TGCAGCGGGGGACGGCAGAACACTGAAGCTTTCTTT
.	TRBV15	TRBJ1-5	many	CATSRDQLGSPNQPQHF	TGTGCCACCAGCAGAGATCAGTTAGGGAGCCCCAATCAGCCCCAGCATTTT
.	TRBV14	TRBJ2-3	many	CASSQDLPRADTQYF	TGTGCCAGCAGCCAAGATCTCCCTAGGGCAGATACGCAGTATTTT
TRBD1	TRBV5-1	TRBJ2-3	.	CASSLDRGIVADTQYF	TGCGCCAGCAGCTTGGACAGGGGGATCGTGGCAGATACGCAGTATTTT
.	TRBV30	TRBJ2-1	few	CAWSSQALAFF	TGTGCCTGGAGTTCACAGGCCCTCGCGTTCTTC
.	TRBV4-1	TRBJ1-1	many	CASSQDPNSDMNTEAFF	TGCGCCAGCAGCCAAGATCCGAACAGCGATATGAACACTGAAGCTTTCTTT
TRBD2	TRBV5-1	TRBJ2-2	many	CASSPGAGGVNTGELFF	TGCGCCAGCAGCCCTGGCGCGGGGGGGGTGAACACCGGGGAGCTGTTTTTT
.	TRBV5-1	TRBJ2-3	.	CASSLGQGIDTQYF	TGCGCCAGCAGCTTGGGTCAGGGGATAGATACGCAGTATTTT
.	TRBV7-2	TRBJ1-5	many	CASRADLAGNQPQHF	TGTGCCAGCAGAGCAGACCTGGCAGGCAATCAGCCCCAGCATTTT
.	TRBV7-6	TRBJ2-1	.	CASSSTRFSEQFF	TGTGCCAGCAGCTCGACTCGCTTCTCGGAGCAGTTCTTC
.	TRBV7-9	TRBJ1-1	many	CASSFKSGNTEAFF	TGTGCCAGCAGCTTTAAATCCGGGAACACTGAAGCTTTCTTT
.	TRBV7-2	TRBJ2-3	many	CASSLRTDTQYF	TGTGCCAGCAGCTTACGGACAGATACGCAGTATTTT
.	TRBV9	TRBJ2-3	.	CASKLLVSSDTQYF	TGTGCCAGCAAGCTTTTGGTCTCTAGCGATACGCAGTATTTT
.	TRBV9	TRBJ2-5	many	CASCRTPEETQYF	TGTGCCAGTTGCAGGACCCCGGAGGAGACCCAGTACTTC
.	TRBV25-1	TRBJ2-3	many	CASSEPGTDTQYF	TGTGCCAGCAGCGAGCCGGGCACAGATACGCAGTATTTT
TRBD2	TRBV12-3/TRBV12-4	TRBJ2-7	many	CASNHRSGGYSEQYF	TGTGCCAGCAACCACCGGTCGGGGGGTTATAGCGAGCAGTACTTC
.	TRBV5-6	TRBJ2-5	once	CASSFYSRGGGGETQYF	TGTGCCAGCAGCTTCTATAGTCGGGGCGGAGGGGGAGAGACCCAGTACTTC
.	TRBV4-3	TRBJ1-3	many	CASSLSNGNTIYF	TGCGCCAGCAGCCTTTCTAATGGAAACACCATATATTTT
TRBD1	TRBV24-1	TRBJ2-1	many	CATSDPYPVPGQHNSYNEQFF	TGTGCCACCAGTGATCCGTATCCGGTCCCGGGACAGCATAACTCCTACAATGAGCAGTTCTTC
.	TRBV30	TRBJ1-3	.	CAWRKGMVAGNTIYF	TGTGCCTGGAGAAAGGGTATGGTAGCTGGAAACACCATATATTTT
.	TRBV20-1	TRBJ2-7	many	CSALTTGRAYEQYF	TGCAGTGCTTTGACAACGGGACGAGCCTACGAGCAGTACTTC
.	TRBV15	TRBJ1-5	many	CATSRANQPQHF	TGTGCCACCAGCAGAGCAAACCAGCCCCAGCATTTT
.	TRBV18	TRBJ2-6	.	CASSPNGFISGANVLTF	TGTGCCAGCTCACCGAACGGATTTATCTCTGGGGCCAACGTCCTGACTTTC
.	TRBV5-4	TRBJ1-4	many	CASSKGGGNEKLFF	TGTGCCAGCAGCAAGGGAGGGGGAAATGAAAAACTGTTTTTT
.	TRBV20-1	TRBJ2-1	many	CSASPRHNEQFF	TGCAGTGCTAGTCCCAGACACAATGAGCAGTTCTTC
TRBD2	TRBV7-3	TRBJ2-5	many	CASSLAGVPQETQYF	TGTGCCAGCAGCTTAGCGGGGGTCCCTCAGGAGACCCAGTACTTC
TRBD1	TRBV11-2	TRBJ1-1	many	CASSLRGGTGGFHTEAFF	TGTGCCAGCAGCCTAAGGGGTGGGACAGGGGGCTTTCACACTGAAGCTTTCTTT
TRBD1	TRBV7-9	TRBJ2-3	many	CASSPRQGGDTQYF	TGTGCCAGCAGTCCCAGACAGGGTGGCGATACGCAGTATTTT
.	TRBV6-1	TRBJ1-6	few	CASRGRDRSPLHF	TGTGCCAGCAGGGGTCGGGATCGATCACCCCTCCACTTT
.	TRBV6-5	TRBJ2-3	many	CASSYRTGSTDTQYF	TGTGCCAGCAGTTACCGAACAGGTAGCACAGATACGCAGTATTTT
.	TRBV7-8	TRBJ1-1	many	CASSGGIMNTEAFF	TGTGCCAGCAGCGGAGGGATCATGAACACTGAAGCTTTCTTT
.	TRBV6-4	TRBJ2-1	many	CASSQGEERSSYNEQFF	TGTGCCAGCAGTCAGGGGGAGGAGCGGAGCTCCTACAATGAGCAGTTCTTC